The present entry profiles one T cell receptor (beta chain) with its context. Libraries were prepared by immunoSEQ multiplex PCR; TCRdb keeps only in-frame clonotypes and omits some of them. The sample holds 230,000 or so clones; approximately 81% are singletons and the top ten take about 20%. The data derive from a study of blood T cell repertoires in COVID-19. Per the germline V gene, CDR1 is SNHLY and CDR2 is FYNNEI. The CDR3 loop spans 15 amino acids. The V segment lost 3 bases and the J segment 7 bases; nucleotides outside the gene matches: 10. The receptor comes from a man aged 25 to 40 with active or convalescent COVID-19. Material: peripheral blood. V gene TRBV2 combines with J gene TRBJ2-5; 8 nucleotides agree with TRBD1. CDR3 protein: CASSDVDRGIGTQYF. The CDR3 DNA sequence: TGTGCCAGCAGTGACGTAGACAGGGGAATAGGGACCCAGTACTTC.